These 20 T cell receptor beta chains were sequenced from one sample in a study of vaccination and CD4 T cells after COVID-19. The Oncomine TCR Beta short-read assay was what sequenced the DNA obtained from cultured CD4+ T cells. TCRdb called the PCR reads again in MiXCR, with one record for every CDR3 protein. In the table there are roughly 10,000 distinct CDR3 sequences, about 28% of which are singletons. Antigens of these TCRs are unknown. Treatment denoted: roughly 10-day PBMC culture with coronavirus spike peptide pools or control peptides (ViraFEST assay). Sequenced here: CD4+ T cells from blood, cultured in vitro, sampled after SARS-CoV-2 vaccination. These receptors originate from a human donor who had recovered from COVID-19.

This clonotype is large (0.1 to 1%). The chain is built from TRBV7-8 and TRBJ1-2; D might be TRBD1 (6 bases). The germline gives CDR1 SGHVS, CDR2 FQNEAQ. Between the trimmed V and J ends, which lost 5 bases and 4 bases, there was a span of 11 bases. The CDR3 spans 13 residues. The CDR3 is CASSRTVFYGYTF. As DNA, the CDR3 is TGTGCCAGCAGCCGGACAGTGTTCTATGGCTACACCTTC.

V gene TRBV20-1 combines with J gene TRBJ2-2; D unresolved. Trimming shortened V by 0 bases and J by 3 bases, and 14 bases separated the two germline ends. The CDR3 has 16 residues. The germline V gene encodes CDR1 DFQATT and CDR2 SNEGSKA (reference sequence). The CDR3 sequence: CSARDGYQLDTGELFF. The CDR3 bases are TGCAGTGCTAGAGATGGGTATCAGCTAGACACCGGGGAGCTGTTTTTT.

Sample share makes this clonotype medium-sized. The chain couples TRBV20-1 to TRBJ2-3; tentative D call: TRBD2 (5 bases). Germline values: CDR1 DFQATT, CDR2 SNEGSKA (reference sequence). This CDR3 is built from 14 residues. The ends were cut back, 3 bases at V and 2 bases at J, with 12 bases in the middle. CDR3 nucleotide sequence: TGCAGTGCTAGGAGTCAGCGGCTCACAGATACGCAGTATTTT. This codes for CSARSQRLTDTQYF.

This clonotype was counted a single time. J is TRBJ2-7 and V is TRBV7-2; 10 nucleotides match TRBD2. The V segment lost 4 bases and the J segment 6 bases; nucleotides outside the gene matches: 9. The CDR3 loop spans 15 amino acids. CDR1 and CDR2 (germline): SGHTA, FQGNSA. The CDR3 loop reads CASSSHSGRSAEQYF. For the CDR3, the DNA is TGTGCCAGCAGCTCCCATAGCGGGAGGTCCGCCGAGCAGTACTTC.

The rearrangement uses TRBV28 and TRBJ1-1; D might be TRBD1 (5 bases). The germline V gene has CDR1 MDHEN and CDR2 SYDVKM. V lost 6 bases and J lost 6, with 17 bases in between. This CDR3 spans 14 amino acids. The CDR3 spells CASSWGGGRAEAFF. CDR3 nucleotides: TGTGCCAGCAGCTGGGGGGGGGGTCGGGCTGAAGCTTTCTTT.

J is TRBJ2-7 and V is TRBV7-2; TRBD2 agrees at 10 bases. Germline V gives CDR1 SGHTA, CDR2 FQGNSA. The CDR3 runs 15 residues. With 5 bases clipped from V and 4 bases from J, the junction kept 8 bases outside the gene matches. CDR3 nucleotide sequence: TGTGCCAGCAGCCAACTAGCGGGGATAGGGTACGAGCAGTACTTC. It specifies CASSQLAGIGYEQYF.

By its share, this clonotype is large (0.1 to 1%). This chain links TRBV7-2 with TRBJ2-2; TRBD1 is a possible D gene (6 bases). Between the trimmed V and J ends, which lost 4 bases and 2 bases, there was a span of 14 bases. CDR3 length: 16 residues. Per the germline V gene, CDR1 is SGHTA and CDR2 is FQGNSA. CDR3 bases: TGTGCCAGCAGCTCCCAATGGGGGCTTAACACCGGGGAGCTGTTTTTT. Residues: CASSSQWGLNTGELFF.

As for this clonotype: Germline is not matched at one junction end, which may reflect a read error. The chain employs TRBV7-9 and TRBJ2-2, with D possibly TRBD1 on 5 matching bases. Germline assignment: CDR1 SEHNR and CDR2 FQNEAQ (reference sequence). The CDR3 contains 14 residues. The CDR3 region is CTSSLGANTGELFF. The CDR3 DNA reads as TGTACCAGCAGCTTAGGGGCCAACACCGGGGAGCTGTTTTTT. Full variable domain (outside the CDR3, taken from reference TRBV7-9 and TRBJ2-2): DTGVSQNPRHKITKRGQNVTFRCDPISEHNRLYWYRQTLGQGPEFLTYFQNEAQLEKSRLLSDRFSAERPKGSFSTLEIQRTEQGDSAMYLCTSSLGANTGELFFGEGSRLTVL.

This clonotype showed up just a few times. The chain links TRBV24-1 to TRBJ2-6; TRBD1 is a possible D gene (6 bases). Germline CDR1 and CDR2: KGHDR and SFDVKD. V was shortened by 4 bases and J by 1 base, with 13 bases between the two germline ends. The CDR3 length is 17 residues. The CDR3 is CATSDPRTGSGANVLTF. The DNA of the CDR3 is TGTGCCACCAGTGACCCGAGAACAGGGTCTGGGGCCAACGTCCTGACTTTC.

CDR3 loop: CASSSRPLSDTQYF. The CDR3 DNA reads TGTGCCAGCAGCTCCCGGCCCTTGTCAGATACGCAGTATTTT. This chain connects TRBV7-8 to TRBJ2-3; D uncertain. The CDR3 is 14 residues long. V was shortened by 4 bases and J by 4 bases, with 12 bases between the two germline ends. Germline V gives CDR1 SGHVS, CDR2 FQNEAQ.

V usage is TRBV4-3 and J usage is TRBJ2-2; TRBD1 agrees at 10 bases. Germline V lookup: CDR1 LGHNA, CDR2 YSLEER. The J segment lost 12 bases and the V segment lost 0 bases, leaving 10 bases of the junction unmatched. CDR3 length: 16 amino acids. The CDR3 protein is CASSQDPGQGYGQLFF. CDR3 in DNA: TGCGCCAGCAGCCAAGATCCGGGACAGGGGTATGGGCAGCTGTTTTTT.

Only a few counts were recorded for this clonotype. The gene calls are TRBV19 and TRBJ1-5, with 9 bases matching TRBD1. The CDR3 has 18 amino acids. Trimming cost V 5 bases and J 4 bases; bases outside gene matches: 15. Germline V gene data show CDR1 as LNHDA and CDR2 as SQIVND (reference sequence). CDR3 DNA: TGTGCCAGTAGTCGGCGAGGAACAGGGGGCTTGGTGAATCAGCCCCAGCATTTT. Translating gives CASSRRGTGGLVNQPQHF.

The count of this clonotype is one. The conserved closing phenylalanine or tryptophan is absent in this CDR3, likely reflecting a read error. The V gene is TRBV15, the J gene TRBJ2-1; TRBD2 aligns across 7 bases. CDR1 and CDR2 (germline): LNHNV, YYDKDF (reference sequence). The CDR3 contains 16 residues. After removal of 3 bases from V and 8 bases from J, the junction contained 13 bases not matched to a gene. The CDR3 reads CATSRGRTSRGDEQFL. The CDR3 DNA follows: TGTGCCACCAGCAGGGGTCGGACTAGTCGGGGTGATGAGCAGTTCCTC.

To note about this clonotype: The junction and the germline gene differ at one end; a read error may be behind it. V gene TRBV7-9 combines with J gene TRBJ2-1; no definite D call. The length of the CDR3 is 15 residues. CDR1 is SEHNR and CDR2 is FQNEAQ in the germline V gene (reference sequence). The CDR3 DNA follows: TGCGCCAGCAGCCTGACTGAGGTTACCTACAATGAGCAGTTCTTC. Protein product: CASSLTEVTYNEQFF.

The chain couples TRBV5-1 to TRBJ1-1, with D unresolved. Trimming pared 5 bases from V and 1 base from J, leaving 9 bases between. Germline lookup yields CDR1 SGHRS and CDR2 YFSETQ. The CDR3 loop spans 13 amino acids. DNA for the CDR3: TGCGCCAGCAGGAAAAGTGAGAACACTGAAGCTTTCTTT. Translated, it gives CASRKSENTEAFF.

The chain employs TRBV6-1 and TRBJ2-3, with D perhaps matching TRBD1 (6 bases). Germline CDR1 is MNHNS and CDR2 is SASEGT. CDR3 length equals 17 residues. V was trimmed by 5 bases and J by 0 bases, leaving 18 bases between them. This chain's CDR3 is CASSLGAGPSSTDTQYF. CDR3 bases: TGTGCCAGCAGTCTGGGGGCCGGGCCTTCTAGCACAGATACGCAGTATTTT.

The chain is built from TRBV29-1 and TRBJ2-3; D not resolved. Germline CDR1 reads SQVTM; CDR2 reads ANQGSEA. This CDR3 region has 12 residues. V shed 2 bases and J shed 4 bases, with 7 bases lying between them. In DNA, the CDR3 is TGCAGCGTTGAACCCCCCGCAGATACGCAGTATTTT. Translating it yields CSVEPPADTQYF.

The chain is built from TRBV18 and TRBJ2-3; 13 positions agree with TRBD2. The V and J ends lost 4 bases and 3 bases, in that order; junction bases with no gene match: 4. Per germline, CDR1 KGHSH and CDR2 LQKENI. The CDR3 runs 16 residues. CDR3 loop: CASSHQTSGRTDTQYF. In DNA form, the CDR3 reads TGTGCCAGCTCACACCAGACTAGCGGGAGGACAGATACGCAGTATTTT.

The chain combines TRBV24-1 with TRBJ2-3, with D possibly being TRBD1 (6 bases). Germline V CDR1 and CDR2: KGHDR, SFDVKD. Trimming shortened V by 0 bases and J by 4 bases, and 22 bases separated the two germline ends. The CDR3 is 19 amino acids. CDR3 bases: TGTGCCACCAGTGATTTGACCTCACGGGACAAGGGAGCGTCAGATACGCAGTATTTT. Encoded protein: CATSDLTSRDKGASDTQYF.

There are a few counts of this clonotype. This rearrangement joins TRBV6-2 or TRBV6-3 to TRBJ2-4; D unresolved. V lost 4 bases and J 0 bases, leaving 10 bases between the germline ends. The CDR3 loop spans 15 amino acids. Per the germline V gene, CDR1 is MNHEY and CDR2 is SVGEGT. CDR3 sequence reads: CASSSTGLAKNIQYF. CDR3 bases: TGTGCCAGCAGTTCCACTGGCTTAGCCAAAAACATTCAGTACTTC.